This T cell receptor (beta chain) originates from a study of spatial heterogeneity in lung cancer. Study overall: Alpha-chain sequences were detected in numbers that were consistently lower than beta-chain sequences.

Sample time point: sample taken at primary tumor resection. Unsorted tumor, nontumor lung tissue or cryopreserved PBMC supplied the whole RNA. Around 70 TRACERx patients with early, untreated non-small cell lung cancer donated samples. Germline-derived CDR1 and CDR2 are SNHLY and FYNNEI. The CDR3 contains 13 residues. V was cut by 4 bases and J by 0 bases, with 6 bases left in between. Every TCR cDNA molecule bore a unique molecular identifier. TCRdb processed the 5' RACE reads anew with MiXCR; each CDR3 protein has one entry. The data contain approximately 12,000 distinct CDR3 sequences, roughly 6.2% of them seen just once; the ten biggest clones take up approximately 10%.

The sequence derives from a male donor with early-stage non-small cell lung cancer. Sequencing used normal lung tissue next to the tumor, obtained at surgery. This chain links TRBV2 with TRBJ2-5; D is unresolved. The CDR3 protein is CASSGRDQETQYF. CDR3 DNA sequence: TGTGCCAGCAGTGGAAGGGACCAAGAGACCCAGTACTTC.